There are a few counts of the clone carrying this T cell receptor beta chain. Researchers collected around 10 milliliters of peripheral blood from every single donor. The germline CDR1 and CDR2 sequences are SQVTM and ANQGSEA. There are 16 residues in the CDR3. J gave up 2 bases and V 6 bases, and 12 bases lay outside the gene matches. A second PCR of about 6 to 12 cycles used a sample-barcoded 5' primer and a J-beta primer mix. A template-switch adaptor that had 12 random nucleotides put a tag on each cDNA molecule. Each sample yielded at least 2.5 million CDR3-containing paired-end reads. Using its own MiXCR run on the 5' RACE reads, TCRdb lists one record per CDR3 protein. The data contain around 1,000,000 distinct CDR3 sequences, around two fifths of them singletons. The data stem from a study of blood T cells in healthy people across ages.

The rearrangement uses TRBV29-1 and TRBJ2-3; 9 bases map to TRBD1. The TCR was taken from a man aged 18-30 years in good health. The specimen was blood. The CDR3 loop is CSVGGIQGAYTDTQYF. The CDR3 nucleotides read TGCAGCGTCGGGGGAATACAGGGGGCCTACACAGATACGCAGTATTTT.